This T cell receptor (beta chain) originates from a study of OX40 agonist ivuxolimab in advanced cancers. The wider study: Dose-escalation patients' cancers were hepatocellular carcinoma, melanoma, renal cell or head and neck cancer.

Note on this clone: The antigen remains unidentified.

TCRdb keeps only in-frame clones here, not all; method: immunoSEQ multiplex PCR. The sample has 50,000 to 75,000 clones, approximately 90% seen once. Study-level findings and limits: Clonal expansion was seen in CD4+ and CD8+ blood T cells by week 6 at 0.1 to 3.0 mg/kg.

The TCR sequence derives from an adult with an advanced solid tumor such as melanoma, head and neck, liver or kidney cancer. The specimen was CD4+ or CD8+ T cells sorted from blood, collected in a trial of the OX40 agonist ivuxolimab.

The CDR3 DNA is TGTGCCAGTGGGGGGACAGGCACAGATACGCAGTATTTT. It specifies CASGGTGTDTQYF. The gene calls are TRBV19 and TRBJ2-3; possibly TRBD1 for D (7 bases). CDR3 size: 13 residues. Germline values: CDR1 LNHDA, CDR2 SQIVND (reference sequence). Trimming took 8 bases from V and 1 from J, leaving 10 bases between them.